In this sample, the clone carrying this T cell receptor (beta chain) turned up a few times. Its antigen remains unknown. These data originate in a study of T cell repertoires in cytomegalovirus infection. Study as a whole: Public TCR beta signatures indicated both CMV infection and matching HLA type. Study findings and constraints: Carriers of CMV and the relevant HLA type were discriminated by public TCR beta frequency. Ex vivo, HLA-C-restricted CMV-specific TCR beta clonotypes prevailed over the rest of the response.

The CDR3 has 15 amino acids. Unmatched junction bases numbered 11, after V lost 6 bases and J lost 9 bases. CDR1 and CDR2 from the germline V gene are MNHEY and SVGEGT. TCRdb fed the reads into MiXCR, producing one record per CDR3 protein. This repertoire shows under 800,000 distinct CDR3 sequences, 20% to 25% found once; its top ten account for 7% to 9%. Sample: CD8+ T cells from PBMCs. The chain recombines TRBV6-2 or TRBV6-3 with TRBJ2-2; 9 positions match TRBD1. This sequence originates from a human donor in good health (CMV status not recorded). Some clones in this sample may be carry-over from other donors' samples. As DNA, the CDR3 is TGTGCCAGCAGCTCGGGACAGGGCATATTCTGGGAGCTGTTTTTT. As protein: CASSSGQGIFWELFF.